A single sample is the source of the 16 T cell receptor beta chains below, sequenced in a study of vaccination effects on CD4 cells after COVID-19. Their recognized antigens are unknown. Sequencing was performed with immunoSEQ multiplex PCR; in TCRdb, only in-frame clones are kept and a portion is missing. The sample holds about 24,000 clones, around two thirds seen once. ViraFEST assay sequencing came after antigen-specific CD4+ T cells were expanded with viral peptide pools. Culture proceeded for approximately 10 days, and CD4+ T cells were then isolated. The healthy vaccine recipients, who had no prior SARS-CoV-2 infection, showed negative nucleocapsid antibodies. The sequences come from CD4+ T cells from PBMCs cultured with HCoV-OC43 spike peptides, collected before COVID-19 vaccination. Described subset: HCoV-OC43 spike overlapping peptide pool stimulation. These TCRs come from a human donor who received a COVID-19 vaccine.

The DNA of the CDR3 is TGTGCCACCTCGGACAGGGACTATGGCTACACCTTC. As protein: CATSDRDYGYTF. The rearrangement links TRBV19 to TRBJ1-2; 8 positions agree with TRBD1. The germline V gene has CDR1 LNHDA and CDR2 SQIVND (reference sequence). The V and J ends lost 10 bases and 3 bases, in that order; junction bases with no gene match: 4. This CDR3 has 12 residues. Looking up the rest from reference TRBV19 and TRBJ1-2 gives the full variable domain: DGGITQSPKYLFRKEGQNVTLSCEQNLNHDAMYWYRQDPGQGLRLIYYSQIVNDFQKGDIAEGYSVSREKKESFPLTVTSAQKNPTAFYLCATSDRDYGYTFGSGTRLTVV.

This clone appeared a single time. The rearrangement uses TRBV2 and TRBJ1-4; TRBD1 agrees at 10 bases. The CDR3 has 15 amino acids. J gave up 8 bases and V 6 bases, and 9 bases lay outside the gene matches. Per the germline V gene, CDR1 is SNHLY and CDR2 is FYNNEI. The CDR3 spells CASRAPGQGREKLFF. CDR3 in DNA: TGTGCCAGCAGGGCACCGGGACAGGGGAGGGAAAAACTGTTTTTT.

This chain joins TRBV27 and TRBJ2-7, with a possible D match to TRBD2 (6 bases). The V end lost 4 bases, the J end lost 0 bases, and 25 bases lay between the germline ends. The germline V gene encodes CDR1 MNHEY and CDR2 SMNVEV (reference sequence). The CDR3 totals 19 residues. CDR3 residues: CASSSPLRTSRGNSYEQYF. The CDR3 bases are TGTGCCAGCAGTTCACCCCTCCGTACTAGCAGAGGTAACTCCTACGAGCAGTACTTC.

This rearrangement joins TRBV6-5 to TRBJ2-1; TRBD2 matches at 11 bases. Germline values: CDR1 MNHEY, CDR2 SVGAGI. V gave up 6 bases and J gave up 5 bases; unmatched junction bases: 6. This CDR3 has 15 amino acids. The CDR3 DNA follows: TGTGCCAGCAGCTACACTAGCGGGAGCCACAATGAGCAGTTCTTC. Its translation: CASSYTSGSHNEQFF.

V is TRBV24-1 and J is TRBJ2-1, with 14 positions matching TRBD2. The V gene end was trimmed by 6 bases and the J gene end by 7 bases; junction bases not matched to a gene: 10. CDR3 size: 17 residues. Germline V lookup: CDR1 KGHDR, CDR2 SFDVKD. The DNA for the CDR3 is TGTGCCACCAGTTCCCGACTAGCGGGGGGGGGATGGAATGAGCAGTTCTTC. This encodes CATSSRLAGGGWNEQFF.

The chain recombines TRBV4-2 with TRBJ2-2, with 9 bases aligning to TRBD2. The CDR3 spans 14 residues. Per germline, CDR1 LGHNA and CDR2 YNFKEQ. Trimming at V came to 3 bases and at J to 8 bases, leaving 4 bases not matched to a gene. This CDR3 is CASSHRGLAGELFF. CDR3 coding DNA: TGTGCCAGCAGCCACCGTGGACTAGCGGGGGAGCTGTTTTTT.

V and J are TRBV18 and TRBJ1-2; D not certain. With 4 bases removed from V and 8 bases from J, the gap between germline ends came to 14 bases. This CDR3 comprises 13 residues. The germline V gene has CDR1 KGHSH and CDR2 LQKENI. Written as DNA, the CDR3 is TGTGCCAGCTCACACAAGGACCTCGGAGGCTACACCTTC. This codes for CASSHKDLGGYTF.

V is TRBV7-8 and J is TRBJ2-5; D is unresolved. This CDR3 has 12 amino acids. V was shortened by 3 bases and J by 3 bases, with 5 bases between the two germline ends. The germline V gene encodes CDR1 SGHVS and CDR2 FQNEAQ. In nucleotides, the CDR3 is TGTGCCAGCAGCTTCGCTGAAGAGACCCAGTACTTC. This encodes CASSFAEETQYF.

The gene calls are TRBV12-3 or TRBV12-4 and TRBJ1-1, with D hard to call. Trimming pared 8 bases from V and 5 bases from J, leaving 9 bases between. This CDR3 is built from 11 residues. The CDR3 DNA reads TGTGCCAGCGGGTTCTGGACTGAAGCTTTCTTT. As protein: CASGFWTEAFF.

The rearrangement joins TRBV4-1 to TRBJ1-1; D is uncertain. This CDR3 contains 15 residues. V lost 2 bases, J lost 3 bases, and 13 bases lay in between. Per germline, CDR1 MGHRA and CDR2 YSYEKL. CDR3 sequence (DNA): TGCGCCAGCAGCCAAAGAGGGTTAGCCGACACTGAAGCTTTCTTT. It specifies CASSQRGLADTEAFF.

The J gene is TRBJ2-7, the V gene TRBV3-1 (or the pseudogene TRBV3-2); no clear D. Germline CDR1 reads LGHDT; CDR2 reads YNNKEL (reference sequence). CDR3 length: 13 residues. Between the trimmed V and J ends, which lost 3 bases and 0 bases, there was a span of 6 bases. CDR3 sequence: CASSQATSYEQYF. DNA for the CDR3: TGTGCCAGCAGCCAGGCAACCTCCTACGAGCAGTACTTC.

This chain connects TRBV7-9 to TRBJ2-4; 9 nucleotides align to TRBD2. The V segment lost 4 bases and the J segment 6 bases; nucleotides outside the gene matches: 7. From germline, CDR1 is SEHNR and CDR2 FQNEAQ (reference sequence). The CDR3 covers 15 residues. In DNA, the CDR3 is TGTGCCAGCAGCTGGGCTAGCGGGGTAGGAAACATTCAGTACTTC. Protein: CASSWASGVGNIQYF.

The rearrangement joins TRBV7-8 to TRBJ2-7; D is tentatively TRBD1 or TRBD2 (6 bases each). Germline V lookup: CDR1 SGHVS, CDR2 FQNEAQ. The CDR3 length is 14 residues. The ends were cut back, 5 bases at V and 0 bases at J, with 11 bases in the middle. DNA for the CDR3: TGTGCCAGCAGCCCGAGGGGGGTCTCCTACGAGCAGTACTTC. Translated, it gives CASSPRGVSYEQYF.

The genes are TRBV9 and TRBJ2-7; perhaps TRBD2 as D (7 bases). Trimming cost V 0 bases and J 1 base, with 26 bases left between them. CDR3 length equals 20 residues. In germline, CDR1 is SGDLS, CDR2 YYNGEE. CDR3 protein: CASSVEAVMVGGPTSYEQYF. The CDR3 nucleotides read TGTGCCAGCAGCGTAGAGGCGGTCATGGTGGGGGGGCCGACATCCTACGAGCAGTACTTC.

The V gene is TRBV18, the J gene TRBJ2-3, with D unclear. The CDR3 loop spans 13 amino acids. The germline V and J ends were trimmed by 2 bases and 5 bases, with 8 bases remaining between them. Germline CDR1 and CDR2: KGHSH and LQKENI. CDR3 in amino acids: CASSPTNGDTQYF. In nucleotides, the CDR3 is TGTGCCAGCTCACCAACAAACGGAGATACGCAGTATTTT.

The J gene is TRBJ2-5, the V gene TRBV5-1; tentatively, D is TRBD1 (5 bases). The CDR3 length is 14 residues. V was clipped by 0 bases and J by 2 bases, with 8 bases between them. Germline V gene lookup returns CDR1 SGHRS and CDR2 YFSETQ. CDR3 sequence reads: CASSLGTGQETQYF. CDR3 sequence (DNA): TGCGCCAGCAGCTTGGGTACAGGACAAGAGACCCAGTACTTC.